The 15 T cell receptor beta chains presented below share a single source sample, sequenced in a study of Tregs in tolerant kidney transplant recipients. The table came from immunoSEQ multiplex PCR; TCRdb's copy has only in-frame clones and leaves some out. The repertoire holds about 240,000 clones, with roughly 84% as singletons. Sequenced: CD4+ T cells from blood. The receptors shown here come from a human donor in good health.

The chain combines TRBV7-2 with TRBJ2-5; TRBD2 agrees at 11 bases. CDR3 length equals 17 residues. With V trimmed by 1 base and J by 4 bases, 8 bases remained unmatched. Germline V gives CDR1 SGHTA, CDR2 FQGNSA. CDR3 DNA: TGTGCCAGCAGCTTAGTGGCGCTAGCGGGAGGCGGAGAGACCCAGTACTTC. This encodes CASSLVALAGGGETQYF.

The chain joins TRBV19 to TRBJ2-7, with 11 bases fitting TRBD2. Germline V CDR1 and CDR2: LNHDA, SQIVND (reference sequence). CDR3 length equals 14 residues. The junction had 4 bases not matched to a gene; V was cut back by 6 bases and J by 3 bases. CDR3 DNA sequence: TGTGCCAGTAGACGACTAGCGGGACACTACGAGCAGTACTTC. Its protein is CASRRLAGHYEQYF.

CDR3 amino acids: CASSFRWIGEAFF. CDR3 nucleotide sequence: TGTGCCAGCAGCTTTCGCTGGATAGGTGAAGCTTTCTTT. The chain carries TRBV11-2 and TRBJ1-1, with D unresolved. This CDR3 contains 13 residues. From germline, CDR1 is SGHAT and CDR2 FQNNGV. Trimming stripped 3 bases from V and 7 bases from J, with 12 bases between.

The rearrangement joins TRBV20-1 to TRBJ2-1; unclear D gene. The V gene lost 0 bases and the J gene lost 15 bases, with 3 bases spanning the gap. The CDR3 totals 8 residues. Per germline, CDR1 DFQATT and CDR2 SNEGSKA (reference sequence). The CDR3 loop reads CSAREGFF. CDR3 sequence (DNA): TGCAGTGCTAGAGAAGGGTTCTTC.

The rearrangement joins TRBV10-3 to TRBJ1-2; 10 positions match TRBD1. CDR1 and CDR2 from the germline V gene are ENHRY and SYGVKD. V lost 3 bases to trimming and J lost 7 bases; unmatched junction nucleotides: 14. The CDR3 is 17 residues long. In nucleotides, the CDR3 is TGTGCCATCAGTGAAGGGACAGGGGAAATCCTGCTCGGTGGCTACACCTTC. Translating it yields CAISEGTGEILLGGYTF.

The V call is TRBV11-3, the J call TRBJ2-2, with TRBD1 matching over 7 bases. V shed 2 bases, J shed 2 bases, and the junction held 2 bases outside the gene matches. This CDR3 is 15 amino acids long. Per the germline V gene, CDR1 is SGHNT and CDR2 is YENEEA. CDR3 DNA: TGTGCCAGCAGCTTAAGACAGGGAAACACCGGGGAGCTGTTTTTT. Protein: CASSLRQGNTGELFF.

This clone was detected only a few times. The chain combines TRBV10-3 with TRBJ1-5, with a tentative D call TRBD1 (5 bases). This CDR3 is built from 15 residues. The V end lost 4 bases, the J end lost 2 bases, and 12 bases lay between the germline ends. Germline assignment: CDR1 ENHRY and CDR2 SYGVKD. The CDR3 here is CAISVTGVGNQPQHF. For the CDR3, the DNA is TGTGCCATCAGTGTTACAGGAGTGGGCAATCAGCCCCAGCATTTT.

This sequence joins TRBV7-2 and TRBJ1-6; D remains ambiguous. V shed 6 bases and J shed 0 bases, with 9 bases lying between them. Germline V CDR1 and CDR2: SGHTA, FQGNSA. CDR3 length: 15 residues. For the CDR3, the DNA is TGTGCCAGCAGTTCAGTGAGCTCCTATAATTCACCCCTCCACTTT. Amino acid sequence: CASSSVSSYNSPLHF.

The chain employs TRBV9 and TRBJ1-3; D gene uncertain. Germline-derived CDR1 and CDR2 are SGDLS and YYNGEE. The CDR3 is 14 amino acids. The germline V and J ends were trimmed by 0 bases and 7 bases, with 11 bases remaining between them. In DNA form, the CDR3 reads TGTGCCAGCAGCGTAGATTTCTGGGTGAACACCATATATTTT. This encodes CASSVDFWVNTIYF.

This chain links TRBV6-5 with TRBJ1-4; tentatively, D is TRBD1 (5 bases). The germline V gene encodes CDR1 MNHEY and CDR2 SVGAGI. The CDR3 runs 15 residues. V was shortened by 3 bases and J by 7 bases, with 15 bases between the two germline ends. The CDR3 DNA reads TGTGCCAGCAGTTATGTACTAGGGGCGAGTGAAAAACTGTTTTTT. Translating gives CASSYVLGASEKLFF.

The rearrangement links TRBV4-1 to TRBJ2-1, with TRBD1 as a possible D gene (5 bases). Trimming cost V 0 bases and J 9 bases, with 12 bases left between them. The CDR3 runs 14 residues. In germline, CDR1 is MGHRA, CDR2 YSYEKL. CDR3 nucleotides: TGCGCCAGCAGCCAAGATATAGGAACAGGTGAGCAGTTCTTC. Its translation is CASSQDIGTGEQFF.

The gene calls are TRBV2 and TRBJ2-4, with 7 positions matching TRBD1. V gave up 0 bases and J gave up 8 bases; unmatched junction bases: 10. The CDR3 is 16 amino acids. Germline values: CDR1 SNHLY, CDR2 FYNNEI. CDR3 bases: TGTGCCAGCAGTGAAGCCGCTACAGGGGAATGGGACATTCAGTACTTC. It translates to CASSEAATGEWDIQYF.

The chain couples TRBV6-1 to TRBJ2-5; D assignment may be TRBD1 or TRBD2 (5 bases each). The end of the DNA fits TRBJ2-7 better, so the J call may be wrong. The V gene's germline CDR1 is MNHNS and CDR2 SASEGT. CDR3 length: 15 residues. CDR3 sequence reads: CASRSGWGSSYEQYF. The CDR3 nucleotides read TGTGCCAGCAGATCGGGCTGGGGGAGCTCCTACGAGCAGTACTTC.

This chain connects TRBV5-4 to TRBJ1-1, with a tentative D call TRBD1 (5 bases). V shed 4 bases and J shed 7 bases, with 17 bases lying between them. The germline gives CDR1 SGHNT, CDR2 YYREEE (reference sequence). This CDR3 is built from 14 residues. The CDR3 here is CASSLGGFRGEAFF. The CDR3 DNA reads TGTGCCAGCAGCCTGGGGGGGTTTCGTGGTGAAGCTTTCTTT.

This rearrangement joins TRBV11-2 to TRBJ1-2; the match to TRBD1 covers 7 bases. In germline, CDR1 is SGHAT, CDR2 FQNNGV. V shed 5 bases, J shed 8 bases, and the junction held 8 bases outside the gene matches. This CDR3 is 13 amino acids long. The CDR3 bases are TGTGCCAGCAGCGCCGACAGGGCGGGCGGCTACACCTTC. Its protein is CASSADRAGGYTF.